This TCR beta chain was profiled in a study of T cell changes during pregnancy in multiple sclerosis. Unmatched junction bases numbered 17, after V lost 3 bases and J lost 5 bases. CDR3 length equals 18 residues. Sequencing used immunoSEQ multiplex PCR; TCRdb keeps in-frame clones, though not all of them. This repertoire shows around 80,000 clones, 80% to 95% found once; its top ten account for approximately 2.4%. The V gene is TRBV5-3, the J gene TRBJ2-5; TRBD2 matches 9 bases. TRBV5-3 is flagged as an ORF with uncertain function. This specimen was peripheral blood, taken before pregnancy. This TCR derives from a female donor with multiple sclerosis, enrolled in a pregnancy study. The CDR3 sequence: CARSWGVAGAQGGETQYF. In DNA form, the CDR3 reads TGTGCCAGAAGCTGGGGGGTAGCGGGAGCCCAAGGGGGGGAGACCCAGTACTTC.